This T cell receptor (beta chain) was found in a study of blood T cells in healthy people across ages. The study, taken as a whole, reports: More naive CD4+ cells and higher diversity were found in long-lived than in aged donors. Age brought a roughly linear fall in TCR beta diversity measured per million T cells.

It was with a sample-barcoded 5' primer and a J-beta primer mix that a second PCR of roughly 6 to 12 cycles was run. TCRdb redid the calling of the 5' RACE reads with MiXCR, one entry per CDR3 protein. This table holds 550,000 to 650,000 distinct CDR3 sequences, roughly a quarter found once. Germline V gene lookup returns CDR1 SGHTA and CDR2 FQGNSA. The V gene lost 1 base and the J gene lost 5 bases, with 11 bases spanning the gap. This CDR3 has 14 amino acids. Regarding this clonotype: The antigen is undetermined.

These data were also filed under a second study, of T cells of mothers and their children. That work contributes: Sample barcodes and 2-4 random nucleotides were added by the M1S primer of the second PCR. There were over 9 million TCR beta CDR3 reads from each mother and several million from each child.

This chain links TRBV7-2 with TRBJ2-5; D unresolved. This clonotype was sampled from a boy aged 2 to 10 in good health. The sequencing input was blood. CDR3 residues: CASSLDGGPETQYF. CDR3 bases: TGTGCCAGCAGCTTAGACGGCGGACCGGAGACCCAGTACTTC.